This is a list of T cell receptor beta chains from one sample in a study of cytomegalovirus exposure and HLA in healthy donors. The data were produced by immunoSEQ multiplex PCR, yet TCRdb's version contains in-frame clones alone and is incomplete. The data contain 110,000 to 150,000 clones, about nine tenths of them seen just once; the ten biggest clones take up approximately 0.7%. The specimen was PBMCs. These receptors were taken from a young man in good health and CMV-seronegative. The CDR3 runs from the conserved cysteine through the conserved F or W. The D gene is left open where the match is weak. Clone size appears in some rows only: once, few, many, or a class for an expanded clone.

.	TRBV5-4	.	TRBJ1-2	CASSSPPDRKYGYTF	TGTGCCAGCAGCTCCCCCCCGGACAGAAAATATGGCTACACCTTC
.	TRBV28	TRBD2	TRBJ2-2	CASSLLDGGSGFGELFF	TGTGCCAGCAGTTTACTAGACGGCGGGAGCGGGTTCGGGGAGCTGTTTTTT
.	TRBV11-2	.	TRBJ2-7	CASSPGGSTLIGEQYF	TGTGCCAGCAGCCCAGGTGGGTCCACGCTTATCGGCGAGCAGTACTTC
.	TRBV30	.	TRBJ1-3	CAWTGNSGNTIYF	TGTGCCTGGACGGGGAACTCTGGAAACACCATATATTTT
.	TRBV27	.	TRBJ1-6	CASSLSARGLSSPLHF	TGTGCCAGCAGTTTATCGGCGCGGGGTCTTTCTTCACCCCTCCACTTT
.	TRBV5-4	.	TRBJ2-2	CASSFGDPDTGELFF	TGTGCCAGCAGCTTCGGGGATCCCGACACCGGGGAGCTGTTTTTT
.	TRBV5-4	TRBD1	TRBJ1-1	CASSPMTGMGVNTEAFF	TGTGCCAGCAGCCCTATGACAGGGATGGGGGTGAACACTGAAGCTTTCTTT
few	TRBV7-3	TRBD1	TRBJ2-1	CASSRTGGHEQFF	TGTGCCAGCAGCCGGACAGGGGGACATGAGCAGTTCTTC
.	TRBV27	TRBD2	TRBJ2-2	CASSLLPYGTSETGELFF	TGTGCCAGCAGTTTACTCCCCTATGGGACTAGCGAGACCGGGGAGCTGTTTTTT
.	TRBV27	.	TRBJ2-2	CASSLTVPLSGELFF	TGTGCCAGCAGTTTAACCGTCCCCCTAAGTGGGGAGCTGTTTTTT
.	TRBV10-2	.	TRBJ1-2	CASKGTGGSYGYTF	TGCGCCAGCAAGGGGACCGGGGGTTCCTATGGCTACACCTTC
.	TRBV6-5	TRBD1	TRBJ1-1	CASSYWDRGPEAFF	TGTGCCAGCAGTTACTGGGACAGGGGCCCTGAAGCTTTCTTT
.	TRBV6-1	TRBD1	TRBJ1-1	CASSLTGDTEAFF	TGTGCCAGCAGCTTAACAGGGGACACTGAAGCTTTCTTT